This TCR beta chain stems from a study of neurological immune-mediated disorders. Across the whole study: The 35 or so patients with multiple sclerosis comprised roughly 30 relapsing-remitting cases and 3 secondary progressive cases.

The unsorted libraries originated from 2 million PBMCs that had been stored at -80 C. TCRdb re-analysed the 5' RACE reads in MiXCR, keeping a single row per CDR3 protein. This table has around 35,000 distinct CDR3 sequences, roughly 1.6% appearing once. As concerns this clonotype: The antigen is undetermined. Germline and junction disagree at one end, which may indicate a read error.

Germline V gives CDR1 LNHDA, CDR2 SQIVND (reference sequence). The CDR3 length is 16 residues. Study results and caveats: Phylogenetically, 18 of 34 multiple sclerosis patients' repertoires fell into one related-CDR3 cluster, a possible signature. TCR clonal expansion peaked in HTLV-1-associated myelopathy patients and was lowest in multiple sclerosis patients.

Source material: PBMCs. This sequence joins TRBV19 and TRBJ2-2; D may be TRBD1 (6 bases). This TCR was recovered from a young woman with multiple sclerosis. The CDR3 here is CASSTDRQANTRELFF. The CDR3 DNA follows: TGTGCCAGTAGTACCGACAGGCAAGCGAACACCAGGGAGCTGTTTTTT.